This TCR beta chain was captured by sequencing in a study of T cell responses to AZD1222 COVID-19 vaccine. General observations from the study: Repertoire sampling was restricted to post-peak T cell response timepoints. It was only a handful of AZD1222 recipients who were seropositive at baseline.

The CDR3 length is 14 residues. Germline loops: CDR1 ENHRY, CDR2 SYGVKD. V lost 0 bases to trimming and J lost 2 bases, with 8 bases between them. Only in-frame clones appear in the TCRdb table, and some are missing; sequencing was by immunoSEQ multiplex PCR. The sample has approximately 130,000 clones, roughly 93% seen once; the top ten hold about 3%. About this clone itself: Its antigen is not identified.

This TCR was recovered from an adult in good health. The sequences come from peripheral blood, collected on day 0 of AZD1222 vaccination. The genes are TRBV10-3 and TRBJ2-7; no clear D gene. Written as DNA, the CDR3 is TGTGCCATCAGTGAGTCGGCGCGTACCTACGAGCAGTACTTC. As protein: CAISESARTYEQYF.